These 5 T cell receptor beta chains came from one sample sequenced in a study of response to subunit inactivated influenza vaccine. TCRdb called the RT-PCR reads again in MiXCR, with one record for every CDR3 protein. The table records hundreds of thousands of distinct CDR3 sequences, approximately 15% of them present only once. The source material was PBMCs from blood, sampled 11 to 12 days after vaccination. The receptor source for this set is a man in his forties or fifties who received an inactivated influenza vaccine.

CDR3 nucleotide sequence: TGTGCCAGCAGTGGTGAATTAGGGTCCTACGAGCAGTACTTC. It specifies CASSGELGSYEQYF. This chain links TRBV2 with TRBJ2-7; D remains ambiguous. This CDR3 spans 14 amino acids. Per the germline V gene, CDR1 is SNHLY and CDR2 is FYNNEI. V was cut by 4 bases and J by 1 base, with 11 bases left in between.

Notes on this clonotype: A much bigger clone sits one base away, suggesting this may be a read error. The J gene is TRBJ1-6, the V gene TRBV5-1; unclear D gene. The CDR3 spans 14 residues. In germline, CDR1 is SGHRS, CDR2 YFSETQ. V shed 0 bases and J shed 10 bases, with 11 bases lying between them. The CDR3, as DNA: TGCGCCAGCAGCTTGGGCCAGGTTCGATCACCCCTCCACTTT. This encodes CASSLGQVRSPLHF.

This clonotype turned up a few times. The chain joins TRBV7-9 to TRBJ2-1; 9 bases map to TRBD1. The junction had 15 bases not matched to a gene; V was cut back by 6 bases and J by 6 bases. Germline V gives CDR1 SEHNR, CDR2 FQNEAQ (reference sequence). The CDR3 runs to 17 residues. In nucleotides, the CDR3 is TGTGCCAGCAGTCCCGAACGAGTCGGACAGGGGCGCAATGAGCAGTTCTTC. Its protein is CASSPERVGQGRNEQFF. The full variable domain, with the rest looked up from reference TRBV7-9 and TRBJ2-1, is DTGVSQNPRHKITKRGQNVTFRCDPISEHNRLYWYRQTLGQGPEFLTYFQNEAQLEKSRLLSDRFSAERPKGSFSTLEIQRTEQGDSAMYLCASSPERVGQGRNEQFFGPGTRLTVL.

This clonotype was detected only a few times. The gene calls are TRBV29-1 and TRBJ1-3; no clear D. CDR3 size: 13 residues. Germline V gene data show CDR1 as SQVTM and CDR2 as ANQGSEA. Trimming removed 1 base from V and 0 bases from J, with 4 bases in between. In DNA, the CDR3 is TGCAGCGTTGAAGTATACTCTGGAAACACCATATATTTT. Translation: CSVEVYSGNTIYF.

The J gene is TRBJ2-5, the V gene TRBV4-1; maybe TRBD1 (6 bases). Germline-derived CDR1 and CDR2 are MGHRA and YSYEKL. Trimming pared 1 base from V and 5 bases from J, leaving 11 bases between. This CDR3 is 14 amino acids long. CDR3 DNA sequence: TGCGCCAGCAGCCAAGGTGACAGGAGGGAGACCCAGTACTTC. It is translated as CASSQGDRRETQYF.